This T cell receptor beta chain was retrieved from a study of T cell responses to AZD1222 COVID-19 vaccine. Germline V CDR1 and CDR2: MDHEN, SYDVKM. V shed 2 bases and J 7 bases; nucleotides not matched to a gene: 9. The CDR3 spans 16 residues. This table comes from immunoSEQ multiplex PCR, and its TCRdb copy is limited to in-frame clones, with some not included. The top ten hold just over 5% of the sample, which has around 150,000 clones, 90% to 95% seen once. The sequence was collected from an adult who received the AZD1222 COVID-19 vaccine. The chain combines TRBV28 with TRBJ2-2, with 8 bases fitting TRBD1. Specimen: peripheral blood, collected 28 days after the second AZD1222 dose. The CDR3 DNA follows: TGTGCCAGCAGTTTACCCGGCAGGGGGCTAATCGGGGAGCTGTTTTTT. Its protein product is CASSLPGRGLIGELFF.